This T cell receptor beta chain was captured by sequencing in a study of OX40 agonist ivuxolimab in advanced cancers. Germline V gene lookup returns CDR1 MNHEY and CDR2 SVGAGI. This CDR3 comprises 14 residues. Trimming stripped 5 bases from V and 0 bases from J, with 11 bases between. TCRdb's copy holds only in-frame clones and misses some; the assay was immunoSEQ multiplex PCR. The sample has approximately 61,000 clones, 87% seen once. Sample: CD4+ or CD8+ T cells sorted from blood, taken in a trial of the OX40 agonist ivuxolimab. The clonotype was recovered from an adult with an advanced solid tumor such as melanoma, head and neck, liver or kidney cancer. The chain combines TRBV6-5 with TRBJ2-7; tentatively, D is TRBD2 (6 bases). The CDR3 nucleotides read TGTGCCAGCAGTCGACGGGGGAACTCCTACGAGCAGTACTTC. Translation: CASSRRGNSYEQYF.